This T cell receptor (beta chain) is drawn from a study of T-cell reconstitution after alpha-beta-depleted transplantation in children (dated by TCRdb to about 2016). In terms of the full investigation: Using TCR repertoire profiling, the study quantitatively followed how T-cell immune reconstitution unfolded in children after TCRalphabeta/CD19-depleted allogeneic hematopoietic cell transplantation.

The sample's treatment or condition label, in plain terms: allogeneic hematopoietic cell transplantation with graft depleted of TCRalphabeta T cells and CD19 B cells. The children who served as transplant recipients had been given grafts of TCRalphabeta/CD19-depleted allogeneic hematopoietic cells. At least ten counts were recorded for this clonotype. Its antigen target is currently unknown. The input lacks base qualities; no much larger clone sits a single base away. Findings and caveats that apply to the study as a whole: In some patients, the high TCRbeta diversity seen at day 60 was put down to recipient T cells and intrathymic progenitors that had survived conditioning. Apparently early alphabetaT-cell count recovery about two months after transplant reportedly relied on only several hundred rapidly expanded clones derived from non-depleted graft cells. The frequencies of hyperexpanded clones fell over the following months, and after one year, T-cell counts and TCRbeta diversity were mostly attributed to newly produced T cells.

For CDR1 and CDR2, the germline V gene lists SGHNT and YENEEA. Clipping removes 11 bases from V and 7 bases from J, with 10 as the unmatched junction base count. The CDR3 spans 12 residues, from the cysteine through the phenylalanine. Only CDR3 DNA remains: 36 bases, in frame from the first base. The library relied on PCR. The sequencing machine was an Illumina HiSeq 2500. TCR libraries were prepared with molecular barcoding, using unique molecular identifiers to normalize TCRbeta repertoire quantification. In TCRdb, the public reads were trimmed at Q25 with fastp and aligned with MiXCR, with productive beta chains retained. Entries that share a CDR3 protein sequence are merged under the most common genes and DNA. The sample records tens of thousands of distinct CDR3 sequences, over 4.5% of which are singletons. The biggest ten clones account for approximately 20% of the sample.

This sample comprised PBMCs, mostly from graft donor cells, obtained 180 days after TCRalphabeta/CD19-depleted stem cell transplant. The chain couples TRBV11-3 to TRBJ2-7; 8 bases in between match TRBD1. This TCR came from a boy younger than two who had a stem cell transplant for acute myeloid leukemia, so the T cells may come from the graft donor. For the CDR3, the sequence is CASRQGAGEQYF. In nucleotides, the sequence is TGTGCCTCAAGGCAGGGGGCGGGAGAGCAGTACTTC.